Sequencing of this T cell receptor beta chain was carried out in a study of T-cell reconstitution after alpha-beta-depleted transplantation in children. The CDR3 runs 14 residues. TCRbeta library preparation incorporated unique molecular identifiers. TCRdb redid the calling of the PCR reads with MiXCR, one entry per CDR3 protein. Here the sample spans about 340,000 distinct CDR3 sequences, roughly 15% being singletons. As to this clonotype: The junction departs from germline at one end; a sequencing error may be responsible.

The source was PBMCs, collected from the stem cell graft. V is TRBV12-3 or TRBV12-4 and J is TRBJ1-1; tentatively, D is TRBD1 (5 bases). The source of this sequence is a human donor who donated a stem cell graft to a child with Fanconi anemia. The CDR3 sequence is CASSFLSEGPRLSF. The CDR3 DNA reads TGTGCCAGCAGTTTTCTTTCGGAGGGGCCCAGGCTTTCTTTT.